This T cell receptor (beta chain) was identified in a study of OX40 agonist ivuxolimab in advanced cancers. The CDR3 consists of 15 residues. Looked up from germline, CDR1 is SGHAT and CDR2 is FQNNGV. The germline V and J ends were trimmed by 6 bases and 5 bases, with 19 bases remaining between them. Sequencing was performed with immunoSEQ multiplex PCR; in TCRdb, only in-frame clones are kept and a portion is missing. The table has 60,000 to 65,000 clones, roughly nine tenths seen once. A single count supports this clone. The chain has TRBV11-2 and TRBJ1-2; a weak D match, TRBD1 (5 bases). This sample comprised CD4+ or CD8+ T cells sorted from blood, obtained in a trial of the OX40 agonist ivuxolimab. This clonotype originated in an adult with an advanced solid tumor such as melanoma, head and neck, liver or kidney cancer. The CDR3 reads CASRRGGARQYGYTF. CDR3 in DNA: TGTGCCAGCAGAAGAGGAGGGGCCAGACAGTATGGCTACACCTTC.